This passage covers 16 T cell receptor beta chains from one sample sequenced in a study of blood T cell repertoires in COVID-19. Generated by immunoSEQ multiplex PCR, the TCRdb table keeps only in-frame clones and is missing some. The sample lists 200,000 to 250,000 clones; more than 75% were seen once. Sequencing used peripheral blood. These receptors originate from a human donor in a cohort sampled during active COVID-19.

The chain uses TRBV3-1 (or the pseudogene TRBV3-2) and TRBJ2-7; maybe TRBD1 (5 bases). This CDR3 is 12 amino acids long. Trimming cost V 5 bases and J 7 bases, with 12 bases left between them. In germline, CDR1 is LGHDT, CDR2 YNNKEL (reference sequence). CDR3 region: CASSRGPVEQYF. CDR3 nucleotide sequence: TGTGCCAGCAGCAGGGGTCCAGTGGAGCAGTACTTC.

The V call is TRBV2, the J call TRBJ1-5; D is possibly TRBD1 (6 bases). V lost 4 bases to trimming and J lost 6 bases, with 13 bases between them. This CDR3 spans 14 amino acids. Germline CDR1 SNHLY, CDR2 FYNNEI. The CDR3 coding sequence is TGTGCCAGCAGTGTTCCGGGCAGGGGTCAGCCCCAGCATTTT. Amino acid sequence: CASSVPGRGQPQHF.

CDR3 protein: CASSFTGVEANTEAFF. CDR3 nucleotide sequence: TGTGCCAGCAGTTTTACGGGAGTCGAGGCGAACACTGAAGCTTTCTTT. The V call is TRBV28, the J call TRBJ1-1, with no clear D. Germline V gene data show CDR1 as MDHEN and CDR2 as SYDVKM. The germline V and J ends were trimmed by 3 bases and 1 base, with 15 bases remaining between them. CDR3 size: 16 residues.

The J gene is TRBJ1-4, the V gene TRBV5-6; TRBD1 matches at 9 bases. CDR3 length: 16 amino acids. Germline V CDR1 and CDR2: SGHDT, YYEEEE. After removal of 4 bases from V and 2 bases from J, the junction contained 6 bases not matched to a gene. The CDR3 sequence is CASSRDRGATNEKLFF. The DNA of the CDR3 is TGTGCCAGCAGCCGCGACAGGGGGGCCACTAATGAAAAACTGTTTTTT.

This clone showed up just once. V and J are TRBV28 and TRBJ1-2, with D maybe TRBD1 (5 bases). The germline gives CDR1 MDHEN, CDR2 SYDVKM. V dropped 6 bases and J dropped 3 bases, with 17 bases sitting between them. The CDR3 length is 15 residues. The CDR3 protein is CASSQWGGEDYGYTF. The CDR3 DNA reads TGTGCCAGCAGCCAATGGGGGGGAGAAGACTATGGCTACACCTTC.

The gene calls are TRBV5-6 and TRBJ1-5; D is possibly TRBD1 (5 bases). This CDR3 has 14 residues. Between the trimmed V and J ends, which lost 1 base and 4 bases, there was a span of 9 bases. The germline V gene has CDR1 SGHDT and CDR2 YYEEEE. The CDR3 spells CASSLFRANQPQHF. CDR3 bases: TGTGCCAGCAGCTTGTTCAGGGCTAATCAGCCCCAGCATTTT.

The CDR3 spells CASTLTTGIYGYTF. CDR3 nucleotide sequence: TGTGCCAGCACCCTTACAACAGGGATCTATGGCTACACCTTC. The rearrangement joins TRBV28 to TRBJ1-2; a weak D match, TRBD1 (6 bases). In germline, CDR1 is MDHEN, CDR2 SYDVKM. Between the trimmed V and J ends, which lost 7 bases and 4 bases, there was a span of 16 bases. The length of the CDR3 is 14 residues.

This chain uses TRBV7-8 with TRBJ2-7; D possibly corresponds to TRBD2 (7 bases). Trimming took 5 bases from V and 2 from J, leaving 19 bases between them. Germline values: CDR1 SGHVS, CDR2 FQNEAQ. The CDR3 consists of 16 residues. CDR3 in amino acids: CASSPRPGGMTYEQYF. DNA for the CDR3: TGTGCCAGCAGCCCCCGCCCGGGGGGCATGACCTACGAGCAGTACTTC. Full variable domain (outside the CDR3, taken from reference TRBV7-8 and TRBJ2-7): GAGVSQSPRYKVAKRGQDVALRCDPISGHVSLFWYQQALGQGPEFLTYFQNEAQLDKSGLPSDRFFAERPEGSVSTLKIQRTQQEDSAVYLCASSPRPGGMTYEQYFGPGTRLTVT.

The rearrangement uses TRBV3-1 (or the pseudogene TRBV3-2) and TRBJ1-2; 7 nucleotides line up with TRBD1. The CDR3 has 16 amino acids. The ends lost 0 bases at V and 3 bases at J; junction bases unmatched: 7. The V gene's germline CDR1 is LGHDT and CDR2 YNNKEL (reference sequence). The CDR3 protein is CASSQERRTGDYGYTF. CDR3 DNA sequence: TGTGCCAGCAGCCAAGAGAGGCGGACAGGAGACTATGGCTACACCTTC.

This sequence joins TRBV18 and TRBJ1-1; a weak D match, TRBD1 (5 bases). This CDR3 has 15 amino acids. Trimming stripped 0 bases from V and 1 base from J, with 9 bases between. Germline V gene lookup returns CDR1 KGHSH and CDR2 LQKENI. CDR3 in DNA: TGTGCCAGCTCACCACCGGGGGGGTCGAACACTGAAGCTTTCTTT. Translating gives CASSPPGGSNTEAFF.

This chain links TRBV9 with TRBJ1-1; 7 bases are shared with TRBD1. Trimming took 0 bases from V and 2 from J; bases not matched to a gene: 7. Per germline, CDR1 SGDLS and CDR2 YYNGEE. CDR3 length: 16 residues. Written as DNA, the CDR3 is TGTGCCAGCAGCGTAGGACCTCGGACAGGCAACACTGAAGCTTTCTTT. Amino acid sequence: CASSVGPRTGNTEAFF.

The chain is built from TRBV27 and TRBJ2-5; the D gene is possibly TRBD1 (5 bases). V was trimmed by 2 bases and J by 4 bases, leaving 14 bases between them. Germline CDR1 is MNHEY and CDR2 is SMNVEV (reference sequence). This CDR3 has 15 amino acids. Here the CDR3 DNA reads TGTGCCAGCAGTTTAGTAAGGGGCCTGCTAGAGACCCAGTACTTC. Its translation is CASSLVRGLLETQYF.

This chain uses TRBV5-4 with TRBJ1-1; D gene uncertain. Trimming left V 7 bases short and J 2 bases short, with 18 bases between. CDR3 length: 15 residues. Germline-derived CDR1 and CDR2 are SGHNT and YYREEE (reference sequence). The CDR3 sequence is CASRLPGRENTEAFF. The CDR3 coding sequence is TGTGCCAGCCGTCTCCCGGGCCGGGAAAACACTGAAGCTTTCTTT.

V is TRBV27 and J is TRBJ2-1; TRBD2 aligns across 7 bases. This CDR3 is 14 amino acids long. Germline lookup yields CDR1 MNHEY and CDR2 SMNVEV (reference sequence). Trimming cost V 1 base and J 7 bases; bases outside gene matches: 4. The CDR3 bases are TGTGCCAGCAGTTTATACGGACTAGTTAATGAGCAGTTCTTC. This gives the protein CASSLYGLVNEQFF.

This clone was counted once. The chain couples TRBV19 to TRBJ1-2; 9 bases align to TRBD1. The CDR3 covers 14 residues. Per the germline V gene, CDR1 is LNHDA and CDR2 is SQIVND (reference sequence). The V and J ends lost 7 bases and 4 bases, in that order; junction bases with no gene match: 7. CDR3 residues: CASTQGQGLYGYTF. DNA of the CDR3: TGTGCCAGTACCCAAGGACAGGGGCTCTATGGCTACACCTTC. The full variable domain, with the rest looked up from reference TRBV19 and TRBJ1-2, is DGGITQSPKYLFRKEGQNVTLSCEQNLNHDAMYWYRQDPGQGLRLIYYSQIVNDFQKGDIAEGYSVSREKKESFPLTVTSAQKNPTAFYLCASTQGQGLYGYTFGSGTRLTVV.

V usage is TRBV7-2 and J usage is TRBJ1-2; maybe TRBD1 (5 bases). The CDR3 has 11 amino acids. V was trimmed by 3 bases and J by 9 bases, leaving 8 bases between them. Germline values: CDR1 SGHTA, CDR2 FQGNSA. The CDR3 DNA reads as TGTGCCAGCAGCTTCAGACAGAGCTACACCTTC. Translation: CASSFRQSYTF.